This record looks at one T cell receptor (beta chain) sequence and its context. Antigen specificity is unknown. The source of the sample is a study of T-cell memory formation after mild COVID-19. At the level of the study: For the most part, TCR clusters were specific to one donor. Overall study results and limits: Contracting clones localized mainly to CM and EM when CD4+ and mainly to EMRA when CD8+.

CDR1 and CDR2 from the germline V gene are SEHNR and FQNEAQ (reference sequence). The length of the CDR3 is 13 residues. V lost 5 bases, J lost 9 bases, and 14 bases lay in between. UMIs and sample barcodes were carried by the TCR alpha and TCR beta cDNA libraries that 5'RACE produced using constant-segment primers. TCRdb reprocessed the 5' RACE reads with MiXCR, giving one entry per CDR3 protein. The sample yields around 82,000 distinct CDR3 sequences, 9.5% to 15% seen once. This TCR was sampled from a man aged 18 to 29 who had mild COVID-19 (a few samples of this study predate the infection). Cell type and time point are not known. V usage is TRBV7-9 and J usage is TRBJ1-5; TRBD1 is a possible D gene (5 bases). The sample consisted of PBMCs or a T cell subset sorted from them (not recorded which). CDR3 in amino acids: CASSDRQPGPQHF. The CDR3 DNA sequence: TGTGCCAGCAGCGACCGACAGCCAGGGCCCCAGCATTTT. Drawing the rest from reference TRBV7-9 and TRBJ1-5, the complete variable domain is DTGVSQNPRHKITKRGQNVTFRCDPISEHNRLYWYRQTLGQGPEFLTYFQNEAQLEKSRLLSDRFSAERPKGSFSTLEIQRTEQGDSAMYLCASSDRQPGPQHFGDGTRLSIL.